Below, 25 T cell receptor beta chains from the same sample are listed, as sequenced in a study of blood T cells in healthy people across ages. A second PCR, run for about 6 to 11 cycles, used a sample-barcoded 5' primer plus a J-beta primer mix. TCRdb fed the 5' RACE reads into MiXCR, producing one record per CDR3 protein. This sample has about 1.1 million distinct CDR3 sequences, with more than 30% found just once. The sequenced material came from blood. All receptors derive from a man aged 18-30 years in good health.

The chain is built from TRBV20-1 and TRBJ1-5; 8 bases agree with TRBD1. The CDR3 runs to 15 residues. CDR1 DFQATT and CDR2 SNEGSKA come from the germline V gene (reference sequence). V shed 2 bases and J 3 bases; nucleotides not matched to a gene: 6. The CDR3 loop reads CSARSKDRDNQPQHF. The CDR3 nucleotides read TGCAGTGCTAGATCCAAGGACAGGGACAATCAGCCCCAGCATTTT.

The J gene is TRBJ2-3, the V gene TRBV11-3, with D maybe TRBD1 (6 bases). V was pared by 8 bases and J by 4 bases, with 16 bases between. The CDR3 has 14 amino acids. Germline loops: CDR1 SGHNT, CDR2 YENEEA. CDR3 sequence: CASAQGKIADTQYF. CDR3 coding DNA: TGTGCCAGCGCACAGGGCAAGATCGCAGATACGCAGTATTTT.

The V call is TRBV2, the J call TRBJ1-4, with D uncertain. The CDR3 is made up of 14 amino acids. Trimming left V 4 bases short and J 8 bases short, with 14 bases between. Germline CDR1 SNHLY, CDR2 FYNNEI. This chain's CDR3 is CASSGGRPGEKLFF. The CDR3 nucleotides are TGTGCCAGCAGTGGAGGCAGGCCTGGGGAAAAACTGTTTTTT.

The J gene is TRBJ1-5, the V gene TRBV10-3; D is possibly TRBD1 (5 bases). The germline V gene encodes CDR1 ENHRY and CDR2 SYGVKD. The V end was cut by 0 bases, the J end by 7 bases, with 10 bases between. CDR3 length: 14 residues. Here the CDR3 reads CAISESGEGQPQHF. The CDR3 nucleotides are TGTGCCATCAGTGAGTCAGGGGAGGGGCAGCCCCAGCATTTT.

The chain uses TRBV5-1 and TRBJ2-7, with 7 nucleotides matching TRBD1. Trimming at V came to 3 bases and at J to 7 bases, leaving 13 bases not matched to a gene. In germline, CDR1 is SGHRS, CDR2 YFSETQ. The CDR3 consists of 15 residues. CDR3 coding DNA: TGCGCCAGCAGCTCCCACAGGGGTGACAATAGGGAGCAGTACTTC. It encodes CASSSHRGDNREQYF. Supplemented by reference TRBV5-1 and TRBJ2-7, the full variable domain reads KAGVTQTPRYLIKTRGQQVTLSCSPISGHRSVSWYQQTPGQGLQFLFEYFSETQRNKGNFPGRFSGRQFSNSRSEMNVSTLELGDSALYLCASSSHRGDNREQYFGPGTRLTVT.

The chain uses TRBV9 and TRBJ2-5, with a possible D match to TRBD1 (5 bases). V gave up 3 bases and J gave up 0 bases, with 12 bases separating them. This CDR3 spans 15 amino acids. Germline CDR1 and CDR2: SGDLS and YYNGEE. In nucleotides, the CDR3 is TGTGCCAGCAGCGAGATACAGGCTAACCAAGAGACCCAGTACTTC. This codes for CASSEIQANQETQYF.

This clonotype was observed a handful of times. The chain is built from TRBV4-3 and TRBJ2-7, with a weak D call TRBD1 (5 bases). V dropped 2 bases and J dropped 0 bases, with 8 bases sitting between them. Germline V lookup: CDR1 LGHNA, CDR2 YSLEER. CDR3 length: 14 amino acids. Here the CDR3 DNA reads TGCGCCAGCAGCCAACATGACAGCTCCTACGAGCAGTACTTC. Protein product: CASSQHDSSYEQYF.

The CDR3 DNA reads TGTGCCAGCAGCTTGGCCCCAGGGTATACAGACGAAGCTTTCTTT. Translation: CASSLAPGYTDEAFF. J is TRBJ1-1 and V is TRBV7-2, with D possibly matching TRBD1 (5 bases). Germline V gene lookup returns CDR1 SGHTA and CDR2 FQGNSA. V lost 3 bases, J lost 8 bases, and 19 bases lay in between. There are 15 residues in the CDR3.

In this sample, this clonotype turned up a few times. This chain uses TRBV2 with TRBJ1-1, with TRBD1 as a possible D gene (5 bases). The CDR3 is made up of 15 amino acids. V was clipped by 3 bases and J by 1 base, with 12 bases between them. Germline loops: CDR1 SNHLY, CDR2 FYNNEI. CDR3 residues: CASSDSLGGNTEAFF. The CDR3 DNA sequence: TGTGCCAGCAGTGACTCTTTGGGGGGGAACACTGAAGCTTTCTTT.

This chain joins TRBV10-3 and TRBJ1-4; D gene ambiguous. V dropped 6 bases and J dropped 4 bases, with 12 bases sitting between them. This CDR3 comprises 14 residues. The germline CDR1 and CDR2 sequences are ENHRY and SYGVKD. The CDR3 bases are TGTGCCATCAGAGAAAGTTCCCGTAATGAAAAACTGTTTTTT. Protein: CAIRESSRNEKLFF.

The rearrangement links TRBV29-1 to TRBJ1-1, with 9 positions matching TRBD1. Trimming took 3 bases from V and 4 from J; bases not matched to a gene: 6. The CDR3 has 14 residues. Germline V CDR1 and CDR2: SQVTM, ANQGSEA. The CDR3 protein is CSVEGRTGATEAFF. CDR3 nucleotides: TGCAGCGTTGAGGGCAGGACAGGGGCCACTGAAGCTTTCTTT. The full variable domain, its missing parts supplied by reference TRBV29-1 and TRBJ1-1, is SAVISQKPSRDICQRGTSLTIQCQVDSQVTMMFWYRQQPGQSLTLIATANQGSEATYESGFVIDKFPISRPNLTFSTLTVSNMSPEDSSIYLCSVEGRTGATEAFFGQGTRLTVV.

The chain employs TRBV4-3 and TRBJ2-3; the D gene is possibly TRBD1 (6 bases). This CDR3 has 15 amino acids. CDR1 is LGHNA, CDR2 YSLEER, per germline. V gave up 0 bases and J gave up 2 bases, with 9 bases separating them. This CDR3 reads CASSQEGADTDTQYF. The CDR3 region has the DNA TGCGCCAGCAGCCAAGAGGGGGCCGACACAGATACGCAGTATTTT.

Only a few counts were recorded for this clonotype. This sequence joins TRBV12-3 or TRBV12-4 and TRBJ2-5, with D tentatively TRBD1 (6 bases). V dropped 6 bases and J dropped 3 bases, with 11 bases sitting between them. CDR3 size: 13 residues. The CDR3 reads CASRDNREETQYF. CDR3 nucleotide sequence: TGTGCCAGCAGGGATAACAGGGAAGAGACCCAGTACTTC.

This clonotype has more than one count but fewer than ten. CDR3 sequence reads: CSLHRGHYNSPLHF. The DNA of the CDR3 is TGCAGCCTCCACAGGGGGCACTATAATTCACCCCTCCACTTT. The chain employs TRBV29-1 and TRBJ1-6, with TRBD1 matching 9 bases. Germline values: CDR1 SQVTM, CDR2 ANQGSEA. Unmatched junction bases numbered 5, after V lost 8 bases and J lost 3 bases. The CDR3 is made up of 14 amino acids.

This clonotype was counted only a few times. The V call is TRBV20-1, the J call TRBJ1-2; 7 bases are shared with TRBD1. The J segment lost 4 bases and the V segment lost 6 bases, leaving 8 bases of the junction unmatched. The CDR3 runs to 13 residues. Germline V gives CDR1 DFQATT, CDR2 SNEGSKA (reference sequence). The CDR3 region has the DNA TGCAGTGCCGAACCACAGGGGTTCTATGGCTACACCTTC. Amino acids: CSAEPQGFYGYTF.

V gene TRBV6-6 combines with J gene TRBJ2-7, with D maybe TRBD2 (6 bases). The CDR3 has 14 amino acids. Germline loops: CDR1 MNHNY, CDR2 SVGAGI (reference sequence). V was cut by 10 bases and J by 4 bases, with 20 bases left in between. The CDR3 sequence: CATNTEGRRYEQYF. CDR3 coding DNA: TGTGCCACTAATACGGAGGGCAGGAGGTACGAGCAGTACTTC.

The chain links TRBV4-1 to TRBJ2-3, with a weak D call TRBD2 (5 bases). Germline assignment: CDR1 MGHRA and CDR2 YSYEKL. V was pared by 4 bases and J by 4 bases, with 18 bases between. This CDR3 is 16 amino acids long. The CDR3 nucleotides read TGCGCCAGCAGCCCCTTAGTCCGGGATCGCGCAGATACGCAGTATTTT. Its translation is CASSPLVRDRADTQYF.

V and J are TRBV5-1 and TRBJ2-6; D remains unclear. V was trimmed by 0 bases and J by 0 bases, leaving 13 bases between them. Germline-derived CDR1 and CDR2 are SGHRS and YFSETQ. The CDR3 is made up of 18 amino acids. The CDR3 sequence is CASSLVGRKLSGANVLTF. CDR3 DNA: TGCGCCAGCAGCTTGGTGGGTAGGAAACTCTCTGGGGCCAACGTCCTGACTTTC.

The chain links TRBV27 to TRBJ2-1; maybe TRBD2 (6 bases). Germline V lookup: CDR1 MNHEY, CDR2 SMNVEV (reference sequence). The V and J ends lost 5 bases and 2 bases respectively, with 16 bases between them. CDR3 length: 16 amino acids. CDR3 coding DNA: TGTGCCAGCAGTCTAGGGGTCGGCGGGACCTACAATGAGCAGTTCTTC. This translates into CASSLGVGGTYNEQFF.

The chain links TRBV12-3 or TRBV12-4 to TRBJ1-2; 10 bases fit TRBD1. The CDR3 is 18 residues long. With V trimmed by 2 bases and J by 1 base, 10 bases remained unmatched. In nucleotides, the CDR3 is TGTGCCAGCAGTTTAAATCCTGGCGGGACAGGGGATAACTATGGCTACACCTTC. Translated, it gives CASSLNPGGTGDNYGYTF.

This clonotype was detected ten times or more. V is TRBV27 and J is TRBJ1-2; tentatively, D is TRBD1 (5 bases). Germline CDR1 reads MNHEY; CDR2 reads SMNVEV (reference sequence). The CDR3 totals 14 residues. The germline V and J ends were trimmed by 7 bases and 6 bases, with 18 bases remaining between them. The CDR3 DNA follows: TGTGCCAGCACCAAATCGTGGGGGGTTGATGGCTACACCTTC. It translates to CASTKSWGVDGYTF.

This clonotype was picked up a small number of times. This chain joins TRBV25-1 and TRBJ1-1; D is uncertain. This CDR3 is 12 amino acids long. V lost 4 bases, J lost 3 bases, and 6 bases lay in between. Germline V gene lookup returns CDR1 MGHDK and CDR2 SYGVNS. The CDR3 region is CASSGDYTEAFF. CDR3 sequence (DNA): TGTGCCAGCAGTGGGGATTACACTGAAGCTTTCTTT.

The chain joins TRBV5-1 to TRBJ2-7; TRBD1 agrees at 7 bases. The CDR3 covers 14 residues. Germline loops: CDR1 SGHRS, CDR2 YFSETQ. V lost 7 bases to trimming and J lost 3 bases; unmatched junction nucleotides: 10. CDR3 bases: TGCGCCAGCTTAAAACAGGGGACCAGCTACGAGCAGTACTTC. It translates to CASLKQGTSYEQYF.

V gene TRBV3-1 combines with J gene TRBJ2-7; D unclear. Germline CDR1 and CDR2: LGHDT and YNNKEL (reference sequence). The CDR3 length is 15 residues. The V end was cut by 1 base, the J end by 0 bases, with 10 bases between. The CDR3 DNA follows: TGTGCCAGCAGCCAAGCCCTAGAGAGCTCCTACGAGCAGTACTTC. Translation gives CASSQALESSYEQYF.

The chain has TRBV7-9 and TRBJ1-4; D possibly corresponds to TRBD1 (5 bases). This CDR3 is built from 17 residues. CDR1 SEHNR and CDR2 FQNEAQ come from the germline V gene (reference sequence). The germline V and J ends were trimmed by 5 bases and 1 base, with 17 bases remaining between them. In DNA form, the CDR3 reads TGTGCCAGCAGCCCAGGGATTACGATCAGAACTAATGAAAAACTGTTTTTT. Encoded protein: CASSPGITIRTNEKLFF.